One T cell receptor (beta chain) is described in this entry. The sample belongs to a study of T-cell reconstitution after alpha-beta-depleted transplantation in children. The V end lost 8 bases, the J end lost 7 bases, and 21 bases lay between the germline ends. The CDR3 length is 16 residues. CDR1 is MDHEN, CDR2 SYDVKM, per germline. Unique molecular identifiers were built into the TCRbeta library. TCRdb reprocessed the PCR reads via MiXCR and lists one record per CDR3 protein. The sample yields around 360,000 distinct CDR3 sequences, about 9.4% seen once. The rearrangement joins TRBV28 to TRBJ1-6; D might be TRBD1 (5 bases). The sequences come from PBMCs from the stem cell graft donor, collected from the stem cell graft. The TCR was taken from a human donor who donated a stem cell graft to a child with acute lymphoblastic leukemia. This chain's CDR3 is CASLTWGTGRNSPLHF. The CDR3 DNA follows: TGTGCCAGCCTCACGTGGGGGACGGGCCGAAATTCACCCCTCCACTTT.